This T cell receptor beta chain emerged from a study of T cells in Graves' hyperthyroidism and ophthalmopathy. Findings and limits, study-wide: A 13 V-J signature model discriminated ophthalmopathy versus stable hyperthyroidism. Most thyroid-expanded clonotypes above 0.001 were also found in blood.

Amplification of TCR beta CDR3 regions was performed using RNA transcripts as template. The HTBI set primed first-round TCR CDR3 RT-PCR. MiXCR was run by TCRdb on the multiplex PCR reads, yielding one entry per CDR3 protein. The table has hundreds of thousands of distinct CDR3 sequences, more than 11% seen once; the top ten hold less than 6%. Disease duration under 2 months; hyperthyroidism patients were aged 18 to 65. This clonotype has a count of ten or more. Its antigen is unidentified. The clonotype comes from a woman between 25 and 40 years old with Graves' hyperthyroidism that later progressed to Graves' ophthalmopathy. The sample consisted of blood.

CDR3 nucleotides: TGTGCCAGCATCGGGACAGGGGGATACGAGCAGTACTTC. It translates to CASIGTGGYEQYF. V gene TRBV7-9 combines with J gene TRBJ2-7; 11 bases are a match to TRBD1. Germline lookup yields CDR1 SEHNR and CDR2 FQNEAQ (reference sequence). CDR3 length: 13 amino acids. J gave up 4 bases and V 7 bases, and 3 bases lay outside the gene matches.